The 9 T cell receptor beta chains reported below all come from one sample, sequenced in a study of blood T cell repertoires in COVID-19. Only in-frame clones appear in the TCRdb table, and some are missing; sequencing was by immunoSEQ multiplex PCR. The sample comprises some 150,000 clones, roughly four fifths of which are singletons, and roughly 8% rests with the top ten. The sample comprised peripheral blood. The origin of the receptors is a human donor with acute or convalescent COVID-19. The donor label of this sample is uncertain.

The V gene is TRBV19, the J gene TRBJ1-1, with D uncertain. V lost 1 base to trimming and J lost 1 base, with 10 bases between them. Germline loops: CDR1 LNHDA, CDR2 SQIVND (reference sequence). This CDR3 region has 15 residues. The CDR3: CASSIGSNWNTEAFF. The CDR3 region has the DNA TGTGCCAGTAGTATAGGAAGCAATTGGAACACTGAAGCTTTCTTT.

The rearrangement uses TRBV5-4 and TRBJ2-2; 7 bases are shared with TRBD1. Germline trimming cut 2 bases from V and 4 bases from J; bases unmatched to any gene: 5. Germline V gene sequence: CDR1 SGHNT, CDR2 YYREEE (reference sequence). This CDR3 has 15 residues. CDR3 protein: CASSLRGPGTGELFF. The DNA of the CDR3 is TGTGCCAGCAGCTTAAGGGGGCCCGGCACCGGGGAGCTGTTTTTT.

V gene TRBV7-9 combines with J gene TRBJ2-7; D gene ambiguous. The germline gives CDR1 SEHNR, CDR2 FQNEAQ (reference sequence). Trimming pared 7 bases from V and 6 bases from J, leaving 10 bases between. The CDR3 spans 11 residues. This CDR3 is CASTLGVEQYF. The DNA for the CDR3 is TGTGCCAGCACCCTAGGAGTCGAGCAGTACTTC.

This clone has only a few counts. This sequence joins TRBV7-8 and TRBJ1-2; 8 nucleotides match TRBD1. This CDR3 has 13 amino acids. Germline V gives CDR1 SGHVS, CDR2 FQNEAQ. Trimming took 3 bases from V and 7 from J; bases not matched to a gene: 4. The CDR3 spells CASSFQGAGGYTF. The CDR3 coding sequence is TGTGCCAGCAGCTTTCAGGGGGCGGGTGGCTACACCTTC.

The rearrangement uses TRBV5-1 and TRBJ2-3; 7 bases agree with TRBD1. The junction had 11 bases not matched to a gene; V was cut back by 4 bases and J by 6 bases. CDR3 length: 15 amino acids. CDR1 SGHRS and CDR2 YFSETQ come from the germline V gene. CDR3 sequence reads: CASSPGTVPVDTQYF. The CDR3 DNA reads TGCGCCAGCAGCCCGGGGACAGTCCCAGTTGATACGCAGTATTTT.

V usage is TRBV7-2 and J usage is TRBJ2-2; 7 bases match TRBD1. The ends lost 6 bases at V and 7 bases at J; junction bases unmatched: 14. The length of the CDR3 is 16 residues. Germline CDR1 is SGHTA and CDR2 is FQGNSA. CDR3 in amino acids: CASSSRTGALGGELFF. The CDR3 region has the DNA TGTGCCAGCAGTTCACGTACAGGGGCCTTGGGCGGGGAGCTGTTTTTT.

The V and J genes are TRBV6-5 and TRBJ1-1; 8 bases are a match to TRBD1. Germline values: CDR1 MNHEY, CDR2 SVGAGI. The CDR3 spans 15 residues. V shed 6 bases, J shed 0 bases, and the junction held 6 bases outside the gene matches. The CDR3 region has the DNA TGTGCCAGCAGCTCCACAGGGGGAATGAACACTGAAGCTTTCTTT. It is translated as CASSSTGGMNTEAFF.

J is TRBJ1-3 and V is TRBV29-1, with D tentatively TRBD1 (6 bases). The CDR3 extends over 14 amino acids. Trimming took off 4 bases at V and 1 base at J, with 11 bases between the two ends. Germline V gene sequence: CDR1 SQVTM, CDR2 ANQGSEA. CDR3 sequence (DNA): TGCAGCGTTGTTGGGGGGGCGTCTGGAAACACCATATATTTT. Amino acid sequence: CSVVGGASGNTIYF.

This chain uses TRBV24-1 with TRBJ1-1; D possibly corresponds to TRBD1 (5 bases). The CDR3 is 13 amino acids. CDR1 and CDR2 from the germline V gene are KGHDR and SFDVKD. Trimming removed 4 bases at V and 6 bases at J, with 11 bases between. Here the CDR3 reads CATSEAGISEAFF. The CDR3 DNA sequence: TGTGCCACCAGTGAAGCAGGGATCTCTGAAGCTTTCTTT.